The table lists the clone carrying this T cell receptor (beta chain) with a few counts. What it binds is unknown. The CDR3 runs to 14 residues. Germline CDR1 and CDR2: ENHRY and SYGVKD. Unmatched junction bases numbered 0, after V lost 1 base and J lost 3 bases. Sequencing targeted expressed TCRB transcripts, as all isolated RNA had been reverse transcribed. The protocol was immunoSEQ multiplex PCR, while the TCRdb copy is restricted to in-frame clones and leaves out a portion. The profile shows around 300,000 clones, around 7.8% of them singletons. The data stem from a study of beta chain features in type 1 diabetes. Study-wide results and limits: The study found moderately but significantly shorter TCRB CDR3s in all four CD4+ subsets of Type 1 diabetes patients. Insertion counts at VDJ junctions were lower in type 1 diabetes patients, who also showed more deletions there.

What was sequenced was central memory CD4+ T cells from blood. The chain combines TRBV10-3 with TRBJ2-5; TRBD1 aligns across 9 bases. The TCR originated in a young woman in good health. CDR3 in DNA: TGTGCCATCAGTGAGTGGACAGGGGAAGAGACCCAGTACTTC. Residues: CAISEWTGEETQYF.